This T cell receptor beta chain appears in the sequencing data of a study of blood T cell repertoires in COVID-19. In the study overall: The origin of the acute and convalescent COVID-19 samples was the United States, Italy and Spain.

In its sample, this clone was seen once. Authors' analysis steps: Reference gene primer amplification in the assay estimated nucleated cell counts. This table comes from immunoSEQ multiplex PCR, and its TCRdb copy is limited to in-frame clones, with some not included. V and J calls and clone size are given by that table; D and trimming were obtained from the DNA. The sample yields 250,000 to 350,000 clones, around 89% seen once. Specimen: peripheral blood. The TCR comes from an older woman with acute or convalescent COVID-19.

In DNA, the CDR3 is TGTGCCAGCAGCTTGGGGCACAGCCACTACGAGCAGTACTTC. Its translation is CASSLGHSHYEQYF. The chain combines TRBV5-6 with TRBJ2-7; D not resolved. This CDR3 contains 14 residues. Per germline, CDR1 SGHDT and CDR2 YYEEEE. The V end was cut by 0 bases, the J end by 3 bases, with 10 bases between. Variable domain in full (rest from reference TRBV5-6 and TRBJ2-7): DAGVTQSPTHLIKTRGQQVTLRCSPKSGHDTVSWYQQALGQGPQFIFQYYEEEERQRGNFPDRFSGHQFPNYSSELNVNALLLGDSALYLCASSLGHSHYEQYFGPGTRLTVT.